Reported below is one TCR beta chain. This entry comes from a study of blood T cell repertoires in COVID-19. Produced via immunoSEQ multiplex PCR; TCRdb's table is partial and in-frame only. The repertoire has around 100,000 clones, 84% of them found once; the top ten carry 6.3%. The germline V gene has CDR1 MGHRA and CDR2 YSYEKL. The CDR3 is 15 residues long. V shed 0 bases and J 2 bases; nucleotides not matched to a gene: 3. This rearrangement joins TRBV4-1 to TRBJ2-7; the match to TRBD2 covers 8 bases. Source material: peripheral blood. The TCR comes from a man aged 60 to 75 with acute or convalescent COVID-19. DNA of the CDR3: TGCGCCAGCAGCCAAGATTCCGGGGGGGCCTACGAGCAGTACTTC. Protein product: CASSQDSGGAYEQYF.